Following are 27 T cell receptor beta chains from one sample sequenced in a study of regulatory T cells in long-lasting Graves disease (dated by TCRdb to the early 2020s). The time point label, read with the paper, signifies: persistent/refractory GD, antithyroid drugs over 5 years with positive TRAb. For both TCR sequencing and RNA sequencing, RNA was extracted from PBMCs using TRIzol. Library generation was performed with multiplex PCR. Instrument used: Illumina HiSeq 4000. iRepertoire HTBI primers and Arm-PCR amplification of CDR3 regions were used to construct TCR beta libraries. TCRdb trimmed public reads at Q25 via fastp, called clones via MiXCR and kept in-frame beta chains. A single entry per CDR3 protein holds the most common genes and DNA from its merged rows. This sample holds under 500,000 distinct CDR3 sequences; around 20% were observed only once. The ten largest clones represent 20% of the sample.

This sample comprised peripheral blood mononuclear cells (PBMCs), obtained when the disease was refractory, from a patient treated with antithyroid drugs. The receptors derive from a female donor with Graves disease.

This clonotype showed up just a few times. The V and J genes are TRBV6-1 and TRBJ1-1; possibly TRBD1 for D (5 bases). Germline V gene data show CDR1 as MNHNS and CDR2 as SASEGT. The CDR3 has 13 residues. V lost 6 bases, J lost 3 bases, and 11 bases lay in between. In nucleotides, the CDR3 is TGTGCCAGCAGGACAGCGGCGTACACTGAAGCTTTCTTT. Translation gives CASRTAAYTEAFF.

A few counts support this clonotype. J is TRBJ1-1 and V is TRBV18, with D unresolved. CDR1 is KGHSH, CDR2 LQKENI, per germline. This CDR3 is 13 amino acids long. V lost 5 bases to trimming and J lost 4 bases, with 11 bases between them. CDR3 amino acids: CASSSFGGTEAFF. CDR3 sequence (DNA): TGTGCCAGCTCAAGTTTTGGAGGCACTGAAGCTTTCTTT.

This clonotype showed up many times. The CDR3 DNA reads as TGTGCCAGCAGTTCTAGCGGACCGAGCTCCTACGAGCAGTACTTC. Translation: CASSSSGPSSYEQYF. The chain is built from TRBV12-3 or TRBV12-4 and TRBJ2-7; 7 bases fit TRBD2. V dropped 4 bases and J dropped 0; count of bases not matched to a gene: 6. The CDR3 is made up of 15 amino acids.

This clonotype was picked up many times. The V and J genes are TRBV12-3 or TRBV12-4 and TRBJ1-5, with a possible D match to TRBD1 (6 bases). V lost 6 bases and J 0 bases, leaving 12 bases between the germline ends. This CDR3 contains 15 residues. The CDR3 spells CASSLTGSSNQPQHF. The CDR3 nucleotides read TGTGCCAGCAGCTTAACAGGGAGTAGCAATCAGCCCCAGCATTTT.

In its sample, this clonotype was seen many times. The CDR3 here is CASSGGVLSNYGYTF. The CDR3 nucleotides read TGTGCCAGCTCCGGGGGGGTCCTTTCCAACTATGGCTACACCTTC. The chain carries TRBV28 and TRBJ1-2; D might be TRBD1 (5 bases). Germline V gene data show CDR1 as MDHEN and CDR2 as SYDVKM. CDR3 length: 15 residues. The ends were cut back, 8 bases at V and 2 bases at J, with 18 bases in the middle.

This clonotype was detected many times. The chain carries TRBV28 and TRBJ1-2; TRBD1 might be the D (5 bases). V lost 5 bases, J lost 4 bases, and 11 bases lay in between. Germline CDR1 reads MDHEN; CDR2 reads SYDVKM. The CDR3 is 13 residues long. The CDR3 is CASSATGGYGYTF. The DNA of the CDR3 is TGTGCCAGCAGTGCTACAGGTGGCTATGGCTACACCTTC.

This clonotype was observed many times. The chain employs TRBV11-3 and TRBJ2-2; D is perhaps TRBD1 or TRBD2 (5 bases each). This CDR3 contains 16 residues. Per the germline V gene, CDR1 is SGHNT and CDR2 is YENEEA. Trimming took 3 bases from V and 0 from J, leaving 11 bases between them. DNA of the CDR3: TGTGCCAGCAGCTTTTATGGGGGATCGAACACCGGGGAGCTGTTTTTT. It yields the protein CASSFYGGSNTGELFF.

The genes are TRBV7-9 and TRBJ2-3, with D maybe TRBD2 (6 bases). CDR3 size: 12 residues. Looked up from germline, CDR1 is SEHNR and CDR2 is FQNEAQ (reference sequence). V gave up 8 bases and J gave up 3 bases, with 9 bases separating them. In DNA form, the CDR3 reads TGTGCCAGCGAGCGGGCGACAGATACGCAGTATTTT. Amino acid sequence: CASERATDTQYF.

This clonotype was found many times. The chain has TRBV3-1 and TRBJ1-1; 7 bases align to TRBD1. Germline CDR1 is LGHDT and CDR2 is YNNKEL (reference sequence). After removal of 4 bases from V and 0 bases from J, the junction contained 2 bases not matched to a gene. CDR3 size: 14 residues. CDR3 loop: CASSRGQLNTEAFF. CDR3 DNA: TGTGCCAGCAGCCGGGGACAGCTGAACACTGAAGCTTTCTTT.

This clonotype was found many times. The chain employs TRBV13 and TRBJ1-2; no clear D. CDR1 and CDR2 from the germline V gene are PRHDT and FYEKMQ (reference sequence). Trimming pared 1 base from V and 7 bases from J, leaving 10 bases between. The CDR3 runs to 13 residues. In DNA form, the CDR3 reads TGTGCCAGCAGCTTAGCATTTACGGTTGGCTACACCTTC. The encoded protein is CASSLAFTVGYTF. Combining the CDR3 with reference TRBV13 and TRBJ1-2 gives the whole variable domain AAGVIQSPRHLIKEKRETATLKCYPIPRHDTVYWYQQGPGQDPQFLISFYEKMQSDKGSIPDRFSAQQFSDYHSELNMSSLELGDSALYFCASSLAFTVGYTFGSGTRLTVV.

Concerning this clonotype: The junction does not match germline at one end; this may be a read error. This chain joins TRBV7-9 and TRBJ1-2, with unresolved D. CDR1 is SEHNR, CDR2 FQNEAQ, per germline (reference sequence). CDR3 size: 12 residues. Here the CDR3 DNA reads TGTGCCAGCAGCTGGCCCCGCCGGAGCTACACCTTT. This sequence encodes CASSWPRRSYTF. The full variable domain, in which reference TRBV7-9 and TRBJ1-2 provide the parts outside the CDR3, is DTGVSQNPRHKITKRGQNVTFRCDPISEHNRLYWYRQTLGQGPEFLTYFQNEAQLEKSRLLSDRFSAERPKGSFSTLEIQRTEQGDSAMYLCASSWPRRSYTFGSGTRLTVV.

This clonotype occurred many times. The chain employs TRBV9 and TRBJ2-6; D uncertain. In germline, CDR1 is SGDLS, CDR2 YYNGEE. CDR3 length: 15 residues. Trimming pared 4 bases from V and 0 bases from J, leaving 8 bases between. CDR3 amino acids: CASSLRASGANVLTF. The CDR3, as DNA: TGTGCCAGCAGCCTCCGGGCCTCTGGGGCCAACGTCCTGACTTTC.

This clonotype came up many times. This chain connects TRBV7-9 to TRBJ1-5; D is undetermined. This CDR3 has 13 residues. Germline values: CDR1 SEHNR, CDR2 FQNEAQ (reference sequence). The V gene lost 3 bases and the J gene lost 3 bases, with 6 bases spanning the gap. The CDR3 protein is CASSLQDNQPQHF. CDR3 bases: TGTGCCAGCAGCTTGCAGGACAATCAGCCCCAGCATTTT.

V and J are TRBV9 and TRBJ2-7; 12 bases match TRBD2. The CDR3 is 15 residues long. The junction had 3 bases not matched to a gene; V was cut back by 3 bases and J by 2 bases. In germline, CDR1 is SGDLS, CDR2 YYNGEE. CDR3 protein: CASSAASGRAYEQYF. The CDR3 bases are TGTGCCAGCAGCGCTGCTAGCGGGAGGGCCTACGAGCAGTACTTC. Based on the CDR3 plus reference TRBV9 and TRBJ2-7, the full variable domain is DSGVTQTPKHLITATGQRVTLRCSPRSGDLSVYWYQQSLDQGLQFLIQYYNGEERAKGNILERFSAQQFPDLHSELNLSSLELGDSALYFCASSAASGRAYEQYFGPGTRLTVT.

Concerning this clonotype itself: Mismatch with germline at one junction end may stem from a read error. The J gene is TRBJ1-1, the V gene TRBV19; 7 bases match TRBD1. Looked up from germline, CDR1 is LNHDA and CDR2 is SQIVND (reference sequence). The CDR3 is 13 residues long. The DNA of the CDR3 is TGTGCCAGTAACGCGGACAGGAACCCTGAAGCTTTCTTT. This encodes CASNADRNPEAFF. Variable domain in full (rest from reference TRBV19 and TRBJ1-1): DGGITQSPKYLFRKEGQNVTLSCEQNLNHDAMYWYRQDPGQGLRLIYYSQIVNDFQKGDIAEGYSVSREKKESFPLTVTSAQKNPTAFYLCASNADRNPEAFFGQGTRLTVV.

The table lists this clonotype with many counts. The CDR3 here is CSAREGNTEAFF. In DNA form, the CDR3 reads TGCAGTGCTAGAGAGGGGAACACTGAAGCTTTCTTT. The V call is TRBV20-1, the J call TRBJ1-1; D is unresolved. The CDR3 consists of 12 residues. V gave up 0 bases and J gave up 1 base, with 3 bases separating them. From germline, CDR1 is DFQATT and CDR2 SNEGSKA (reference sequence).

In this sample, this clonotype turned up once. The chain links TRBV29-1 to TRBJ1-5; maybe TRBD1 (5 bases). CDR3 length: 13 amino acids. V was cut by 4 bases and J by 3 bases, with 10 bases left in between. CDR1 SQVTM and CDR2 ANQGSEA come from the germline V gene. CDR3 DNA sequence: TGCAGCGTTGCCAGGGAGGCCAATCAGCCCCAGCATTTT. Translated, it gives CSVAREANQPQHF.

In this sample, this clonotype turned up many times. J is TRBJ2-5 and V is TRBV7-8, with D possibly TRBD2 on 5 matching bases. The CDR3 loop spans 16 amino acids. V was clipped by 0 bases and J by 7 bases, with 18 bases between them. The V gene's germline CDR1 is SGHVS and CDR2 FQNEAQ. The DNA of the CDR3 is TGTGCCAGCAGCTTAGCATCCCCCGGAGGTAGTCTGACCCAGTACTTC. This translates into CASSLASPGGSLTQYF.

This chain connects TRBV7-2 to TRBJ2-7; 7 bases map to TRBD1. The germline V gene has CDR1 SGHTA and CDR2 FQGNSA. V lost 5 bases and J lost 0; bases outside the gene matches: 7. The CDR3 runs to 15 residues. The DNA for the CDR3 is TGTGCCAGCAGCGCAACAGGGGATCCCTCCTACGAGCAGTACTTC. Its protein product is CASSATGDPSYEQYF.

The V call is TRBV5-4, the J call TRBJ2-4; no definite D call. There are 12 residues in the CDR3. Germline V gene lookup returns CDR1 SGHNT and CDR2 YYREEE (reference sequence). The V gene lost 3 bases and the J gene lost 3 bases, with 4 bases spanning the gap. The DNA of the CDR3 is TGTGCCAGCAGCTGGGACAAAAACATTCAGTACTTC. Residues: CASSWDKNIQYF. The full variable domain, in which reference TRBV5-4 and TRBJ2-4 provide the parts outside the CDR3, is ETGVTQSPTHLIKTRGQQVTLRCSSQSGHNTVSWYQQALGQGPQFIFQYYREEENGRGNFPPRFSGLQFPNYSSELNVNALELDDSALYLCASSWDKNIQYFGAGTRLSVL.

In its sample, this clonotype was seen many times. The CDR3 loop is CASSPQGGNTEAFF. The CDR3 DNA follows: TGTGCCAGCAGTCCCCAGGGGGGGAACACTGAAGCTTTCTTT. V is TRBV19 and J is TRBJ1-1; 7 bases are a match to TRBD1. V was pared by 9 bases and J by 1 base, with 8 bases of the junction left unmatched. CDR3 length equals 14 residues. Germline CDR1 is LNHDA and CDR2 is SQIVND (reference sequence).

This clonotype was counted only a few times. The chain employs TRBV19 and TRBJ1-1; D is uncertain. Germline V gene sequence: CDR1 LNHDA, CDR2 SQIVND (reference sequence). V gave up 7 bases and J gave up 13 bases, with 25 bases separating them. This CDR3 region has 14 residues. DNA for the CDR3: TGTGCCAGTACCCCGGGCAGGCTGACTGAAGGTGGTTTCTTT. It is translated as CASTPGRLTEGGFF.

The sample holds a few counts of this clonotype. V and J are TRBV13 and TRBJ1-1; D call uncertain. Germline CDR1 reads PRHDT; CDR2 reads FYEKMQ (reference sequence). The CDR3 consists of 14 residues. Trimming cost V 5 bases and J 1 base, with 11 bases left between them. The CDR3 reads CASSRRPRNTEAFF. CDR3 DNA: TGTGCCAGCAGCCGACGACCCCGGAACACTGAAGCTTTCTTT. The full variable domain, completed using reference TRBV13 and TRBJ1-1, is AAGVIQSPRHLIKEKRETATLKCYPIPRHDTVYWYQQGPGQDPQFLISFYEKMQSDKGSIPDRFSAQQFSDYHSELNMSSLELGDSALYFCASSRRPRNTEAFFGQGTRLTVV.

The J gene is TRBJ1-1, the V gene TRBV7-9; D ambiguous. Germline CDR1 is SEHNR and CDR2 is FQNEAQ (reference sequence). The germline V and J ends were trimmed by 5 bases and 1 base, with 11 bases remaining between them. The CDR3 consists of 14 residues. In DNA, the CDR3 is TGTGCCAGCAGCAGCCCCGCAACGAACACTGAAGCTTTCTTT. Protein product: CASSSPATNTEAFF.

In this sample, this clonotype turned up many times. This CDR3 is CATTGQINEKLFF. CDR3 DNA sequence: TGTGCCACAACGGGACAGATAAATGAAAAACTGTTTTTT. The rearrangement uses TRBV19 and TRBJ1-4, with TRBD1 matching 7 bases. V dropped 10 bases and J dropped 5; count of bases not matched to a gene: 7. The CDR3 runs to 13 residues. CDR1 is LNHDA, CDR2 SQIVND, per germline (reference sequence).

This clonotype was detected many times. The chain has TRBV11-2 and TRBJ2-7, with TRBD1 identical over 8 bases. J was trimmed by 2 bases and V by 5 bases; bases with no gene match: 8. Germline CDR1 reads SGHAT; CDR2 reads FQNNGV. This CDR3 spans 15 amino acids. The CDR3 DNA is TGTGCCAGCAGCCTTTTACAGGGGGTTACCTACGAGCAGTACTTC. As protein: CASSLLQGVTYEQYF.

The V call is TRBV11-2, the J call TRBJ2-3; 9 bases line up with TRBD1. Trimming cost V 5 bases and J 2 bases; bases outside gene matches: 5. CDR3 length equals 15 residues. CDR1 is SGHAT, CDR2 FQNNGV, per germline. The CDR3 DNA reads as TGTGCCAGCAGCCCCGGACAGGGGAACACAGATACGCAGTATTTT. It encodes CASSPGQGNTDTQYF.